The 8 T cell receptor beta chains below were found in one sample sequenced in a study of T cells after yellow fever vaccination. TCRdb ran MiXCR on the 5' RACE reads and lists one entry per CDR3 protein. This table holds under 250,000 distinct CDR3 sequences, less than 3.5% found once. Sequencing was performed on CD4+ T cells sorted from PBMCs, taken 10 days after the yellow fever booster vaccination. These receptors came from a man aged 18 to 29 who received the YFV17D yellow fever vaccine.

This clonotype was recorded many times. The rearrangement joins TRBV5-1 to TRBJ2-7; D might be TRBD1 or TRBD2, each matching 5 bases. The CDR3 is 16 amino acids. The V gene lost 3 bases and the J gene lost 0 bases, with 16 bases spanning the gap. Germline assignment: CDR1 SGHRS and CDR2 YFSETQ. The CDR3 DNA follows: TGCGCCAGCAGCTCATACCCTCCAGGGAGCTCCTACGAGCAGTACTTC. It yields the protein CASSSYPPGSSYEQYF. The whole variable domain, filled in from reference TRBV5-1 and TRBJ2-7, reads KAGVTQTPRYLIKTRGQQVTLSCSPISGHRSVSWYQQTPGQGLQFLFEYFSETQRNKGNFPGRFSGRQFSNSRSEMNVSTLELGDSALYLCASSSYPPGSSYEQYFGPGTRLTVT.

The CDR3 DNA sequence: TGCGCCAGCAGCTGGGGGACTAGTAACAATGAGCAGTTCTTC. This gives the protein CASSWGTSNNEQFF. The chain recombines TRBV5-1 with TRBJ2-1, with 8 bases that match TRBD2. Germline trimming cut 3 bases from V and 5 bases from J; bases unmatched to any gene: 4. The CDR3 runs 14 residues. CDR1 and CDR2 from the germline V gene are SGHRS and YFSETQ.

The V gene is TRBV5-1, the J gene TRBJ2-2; TRBD2 agrees at 8 bases. Germline V lookup: CDR1 SGHRS, CDR2 YFSETQ. Trimming at V came to 4 bases and at J to 6 bases, leaving 5 bases not matched to a gene. This CDR3 has 14 residues. The CDR3 is CASSQDGGAGELFF. The CDR3 bases are TGCGCCAGCAGCCAAGACGGGGGGGCCGGGGAGCTGTTTTTT.

In its sample, this clonotype was seen a few times. The V and J genes are TRBV5-1 and TRBJ1-1, with D uncertain. Deletions cut 4 bases from V and 1 base from J, with 11 bases between. The CDR3 consists of 14 residues. From germline, CDR1 is SGHRS and CDR2 YFSETQ. DNA for the CDR3: TGCGCCAGCAGCCCCGTCACGGCGAACACTGAAGCTTTCTTT. Translating gives CASSPVTANTEAFF.

The chain is built from TRBV20-1 and TRBJ2-6; 10 nucleotides align to TRBD1. The length of the CDR3 is 16 residues. The germline V gene encodes CDR1 DFQATT and CDR2 SNEGSKA (reference sequence). The J segment lost 0 bases and the V segment lost 6 bases, leaving 5 bases of the junction unmatched. CDR3 region: CSAVGTGDSGANVLTF. The CDR3 region has the DNA TGCAGTGCCGTAGGGACAGGGGACTCTGGGGCCAACGTCCTGACTTTC.

This clonotype was detected only a few times. The rearrangement joins TRBV20-1 to TRBJ2-7, with D possibly being TRBD1 (6 bases). The V and J ends lost 5 bases and 2 bases respectively, with 13 bases between them. In germline, CDR1 is DFQATT, CDR2 SNEGSKA (reference sequence). The CDR3 contains 13 residues. The CDR3 DNA follows: TGCAGTGCTTTGACAGGTAGCGCCTACGAGCAGTACTTC. Its protein is CSALTGSAYEQYF.

In this sample, this clonotype turned up many times. The chain couples TRBV3-1 to TRBJ2-5, with TRBD2 identical over 8 bases. The CDR3 runs 14 residues. CDR1 is LGHDT, CDR2 YNNKEL, per germline (reference sequence). V gave up 4 bases and J gave up 4 bases; unmatched junction bases: 5. The CDR3 nucleotides are TGTGCCAGCAGCCTGCGGGGGGAGGGAGAGACCCAGTACTTC. Its protein is CASSLRGEGETQYF.

This clonotype was recorded a few times. The chain joins TRBV7-8 to TRBJ2-2; D is undetermined. CDR3 length: 12 residues. Between the trimmed V and J ends, which lost 6 bases and 7 bases, there was a span of 9 bases. Germline V gene sequence: CDR1 SGHVS, CDR2 FQNEAQ. Written as DNA, the CDR3 is TGTGCCAGCAGTCACTGGGTCGGGGAGCTGTTTTTT. It is translated as CASSHWVGELFF.